The 10 T cell receptor beta chains given below trace back to one sample, sequenced in a study of graft-versus-host responses after intestinal transplantation. The method was immunoSEQ multiplex PCR; TCRdb's version includes in-frame clones alone and lacks a portion of them. The sample lists 50,000 or so clones, around 91% occurring once. This material consisted of PBMCs, taken about 120 days after intestinal transplantation. These receptors all come from a human patient who received an intestinal transplant, so some T cells may come from the graft donor.

CDR3 DNA: TGTGCCAGCAGCTTAGATCGAAGGCTAGCAGAGGGGGAGACCCAGTACTTC. As protein: CASSLDRRLAEGETQYF. The rearrangement links TRBV11-2 to TRBJ2-5; the D gene could be TRBD1 or TRBD2 (5 bases each). Germline V gene lookup returns CDR1 SGHAT and CDR2 FQNNGV. Trimming shortened V by 0 bases and J by 5 bases, and 19 bases separated the two germline ends. The CDR3 is 17 residues long.

The chain uses TRBV4-1 and TRBJ1-2; D might be TRBD1 (5 bases). The V end was cut by 0 bases, the J end by 6 bases, with 20 bases between. Germline CDR1 reads MGHRA; CDR2 reads YSYEKL. There are 17 residues in the CDR3. In DNA, the CDR3 is TGCGCCAGCAGCCAAGACGGACAAGGGTTTATTTTTGATGGCTACACCTTC. Translating gives CASSQDGQGFIFDGYTF.

The chain carries TRBV4-1 and TRBJ2-7, with a weak D call TRBD2 (6 bases). The CDR3 length is 14 residues. Germline CDR1 is MGHRA and CDR2 is YSYEKL. Trimming removed 6 bases at V and 5 bases at J, with 17 bases between. The CDR3 nucleotides are TGCGCCAGCAGTCTTAAAGGAGGGATCAACGAGCAGTACTTC. Protein product: CASSLKGGINEQYF.

The V and J genes are TRBV4-1 and TRBJ2-5; possibly TRBD1 for D (6 bases). V dropped 2 bases and J dropped 5 bases, with 9 bases sitting between them. The length of the CDR3 is 13 residues. Germline CDR1 is MGHRA and CDR2 is YSYEKL. The CDR3, as DNA: TGCGCCAGCAGCCAAAACAGGGTTGAGACCCAGTACTTC. It yields the protein CASSQNRVETQYF.

CDR3 sequence reads: CASTLTGHNGEQYF. The CDR3 DNA reads TGTGCCAGTACCCTGACAGGGCATAATGGCGAGCAGTACTTC. This chain links TRBV19 with TRBJ2-7; TRBD1 aligns across 7 bases. CDR1 LNHDA and CDR2 SQIVND come from the germline V gene (reference sequence). Losses at the gene ends were 7 bases for V and 6 bases for J; bases not matched to a gene: 12. The CDR3 totals 14 residues.

V gene TRBV28 combines with J gene TRBJ1-5; D is unclear. This CDR3 spans 12 amino acids. The germline gives CDR1 MDHEN, CDR2 SYDVKM. V was shortened by 8 bases and J by 3 bases, with 8 bases between the two germline ends. The CDR3 DNA reads as TGTGCCAGCGGGCCTATCAATCAGCCCCAGCATTTT. Translating it yields CASGPINQPQHF. The full variable domain, with the rest looked up from reference TRBV28 and TRBJ1-5, is DVKVTQSSRYLVKRTGEKVFLECVQDMDHENMFWYRQDPGLGLRLIYFSYDVKMKEKGDIPEGYSVSREKKERFSLILESASTNQTSMYLCASGPINQPQHFGDGTRLSIL.

V gene TRBV5-8 combines with J gene TRBJ2-7; TRBD1 aligns across 10 bases. V trimming: 4 bases; J trimming: 2 bases; junction bases outside the gene matches: 15. The CDR3 totals 18 residues. Germline CDR1 and CDR2: SGHTS and YDEGEE. This chain's CDR3 is CASSGQGGTTPNPYEQYF. The CDR3 nucleotides read TGTGCCAGCAGCGGACAGGGGGGGACTACCCCCAACCCCTACGAGCAGTACTTC. Full variable domain (missing parts from reference TRBV5-8 and TRBJ2-7): EAGVTQSPTHLIKTRGQQATLRCSPISGHTSVYWYQQALGLGLQFLLWYDEGEERNRGNFPPRFSGRQFPNYSSELNVNALELEDSALYLCASSGQGGTTPNPYEQYFGPGTRLTVT.

This chain joins TRBV9 and TRBJ2-1, with D uncertain. Germline assignment: CDR1 SGDLS and CDR2 YYNGEE. The CDR3 length is 14 residues. Trimming took off 0 bases at V and 2 bases at J, with 6 bases between the two ends. CDR3 amino acids: CASSVGQTYNEQFF. CDR3 DNA sequence: TGTGCCAGCAGCGTAGGGCAGACCTACAATGAGCAGTTCTTC.

The CDR3 sequence: CASSTPKRQSSYEQYF. The CDR3 bases are TGTGCCAGCAGCACCCCTAAGCGCCAGAGCTCCTACGAGCAGTACTTC. The J gene is TRBJ2-7, the V gene TRBV7-2; D unresolved. Germline CDR1 is SGHTA and CDR2 is FQGNSA. Deletions cut 5 bases from V and 0 bases from J, with 17 bases between. The CDR3 consists of 16 residues.

The chain couples TRBV6-5 to TRBJ1-4; D is ambiguous. The CDR3 has 14 amino acids. Germline CDR1 and CDR2: MNHEY and SVGAGI. Between the trimmed V and J ends, which lost 6 bases and 0 bases, there was a span of 8 bases. The CDR3, as DNA: TGTGCCAGCAGCAACAGCGCAACTAATGAAAAACTGTTTTTT. Its protein product is CASSNSATNEKLFF.